This entry is about one TCR beta chain. Germline trimming cut 6 bases from V and 9 bases from J; bases unmatched to any gene: 9. Germline CDR1 reads SQVTM; CDR2 reads ANQGSEA. There are 15 residues in the CDR3. This specimen belongs to a study of T cells in Graves' hyperthyroidism and ophthalmopathy. Researchers amplified the TCR beta CDR3 regions from RNA transcripts. In the first-round RT-PCR of the TCR CDR3, the HTBI primer set was used. TCRdb processed the multiplex PCR reads anew with MiXCR; each CDR3 protein has one entry. The profile covers 300,000 to 350,000 distinct CDR3 sequences, with roughly 21% appearing a single time and around half taken by the ten largest.

Source material: blood. The TCR comes from a woman aged 45-65 years with Graves' hyperthyroidism. The chain recombines TRBV29-1 with TRBJ2-1, with 15 bases matching TRBD2. For the CDR3, the DNA is TGCAGCGTCGCCCTAGGACTAGCGGGAGGGAGTGAGCAGTTCTTC. This gives the protein CSVALGLAGGSEQFF.